A single sample is the source of the 14 T cell receptor beta chains below, sequenced in a study of regulatory T cells in long-lasting Graves disease (dated by TCRdb to the early 2020s). The time point label of this sample denotes: newly diagnosed GD, antithyroid drugs for less than 3 months. For both TCR sequencing and RNA sequencing, RNA was extracted from PBMCs in TRIzol. The library relied on multiplex PCR. TCRdb records Illumina HiSeq 4000 as the sequencer. To build TCR beta libraries, CDR3 regions were amplified by Arm-PCR using iRepertoire HTBI primers. TCRdb trimmed the raw reads at Q25, called clones with MiXCR and kept productive beta chains. Merged by CDR3 protein, the rows form single entries marked with the most common genes and DNA. The sample data list a few hundred thousand distinct CDR3 sequences, and about 12% of these were observed just once. About 19% of the sample comes from the top ten.

A further study also used this sample, focusing on T cells in Graves' hyperthyroidism and ophthalmopathy.

Here the sequenced sample was peripheral blood mononuclear cells (PBMCs), taken at new diagnosis, from a patient treated with antithyroid drugs. These receptors were obtained from a young woman with Graves disease. Donor details come from another sample of the same person, matched by shared clones.

This clonotype was found many times. The chain is built from TRBV20-1 and TRBJ2-3, with 7 bases lining up with TRBD2. V lost 0 bases to trimming and J lost 3 bases; unmatched junction nucleotides: 6. Germline V CDR1 and CDR2: DFQATT, SNEGSKA (reference sequence). There are 15 residues in the CDR3. Here the CDR3 DNA reads TGCAGTGCTAGAGAGGCACGGGAGGTAACAGATACGCAGTATTTT. This translates into CSAREAREVTDTQYF.

This clonotype has a count of ten or more. The rearrangement uses TRBV6-5 and TRBJ2-7, with D unclear. The CDR3 is made up of 11 amino acids. Germline CDR1 and CDR2: MNHEY and SVGAGI. V shed 0 bases and J shed 6 bases, with 3 bases lying between them. Here the CDR3 DNA reads TGTGCCAGCAGTTACTCTGGCGAGCAGTACGTC. Translation: CASSYSGEQYV.

This clonotype came up many times. This sequence joins TRBV28 and TRBJ2-2; 12 bases are shared with TRBD2. J lost 10 bases, V lost 2 bases, and 8 bases had no gene match. The CDR3 loop spans 16 amino acids. The germline CDR1 and CDR2 sequences are MDHEN and SYDVKM. For the CDR3, the DNA is TGTGCCAGCAGTTTACCACTAGCGGGGGGACACGAGGAGCTGTTTTTT. It encodes CASSLPLAGGHEELFF.

This chain links TRBV27 with TRBJ2-4, with D possibly matching TRBD1 (6 bases). Trimming cost V 4 bases and J 3 bases, with 22 bases left between them. The CDR3 has 18 amino acids. CDR1 and CDR2 (germline): MNHEY, SMNVEV (reference sequence). The DNA for the CDR3 is TGTGCCAGCAGTTCAGACAGGTCGTCTCGAAGTGTCAAAAACATTCAGTACTTC. Encoded protein: CASSSDRSSRSVKNIQYF.

V and J are TRBV5-1 and TRBJ1-1; D is uncertain. The CDR3 is made up of 13 amino acids. V was cut by 0 bases and J by 7 bases, with 10 bases left in between. Germline V gene sequence: CDR1 SGHRS, CDR2 YFSETQ. CDR3 amino acids: CASSLEPEGEAFF. The CDR3 region has the DNA TGCGCCAGCAGCTTGGAGCCGGAGGGTGAAGCTTTCTTT.

This clonotype was counted ten times or more. This rearrangement joins TRBV5-6 to TRBJ1-1, with a weak D call TRBD1 (5 bases). In germline, CDR1 is SGHDT, CDR2 YYEEEE. CDR3 length: 14 residues. The V gene lost 6 bases and the J gene lost 4 bases, with 16 bases spanning the gap. CDR3 sequence: CASKLGDRVTEAFF. The CDR3 DNA is TGTGCCAGCAAGTTAGGGGATCGGGTCACTGAAGCTTTCTTT.

The genes are TRBV25-1 and TRBJ2-7; perhaps TRBD2 as D (6 bases). V was pared by 8 bases and J by 0 bases, with 14 bases between. There are 14 residues in the CDR3. CDR1 and CDR2 from the germline V gene are MGHDK and SYGVNS. In DNA form, the CDR3 reads TGTGCCAGCCCCACAGAGACTAGCTCCTACGAGCAGTACGTC. This gives the protein CASPTETSSYEQYV.

The sample holds many counts of this clonotype. The chain employs TRBV28 and TRBJ2-2; D is uncertain. Germline CDR1 reads MDHEN; CDR2 reads SYDVKM. The CDR3 consists of 14 residues. Trimming removed 1 base at V and 6 bases at J, with 9 bases between. CDR3 DNA: TGTGCCAGCAGTTTATATCCAAGGGCCGGGGAGCTGTTTTTT. Translating it yields CASSLYPRAGELFF.

This clonotype was detected many times. The chain combines TRBV10-3 with TRBJ2-1, with D tentatively TRBD2 (6 bases). The CDR3 sequence is 15 residues long. V was shortened by 3 bases and J by 0 bases, with 9 bases between the two germline ends. The germline CDR1 and CDR2 sequences are ENHRY and SYGVKD. Here the CDR3 DNA reads TGTGCCATCAGTGAAAAGACTAGCTCCTACAATGAGCAGTTCTTC. Translated: CAISEKTSSYNEQFF.

This clonotype was picked up many times. The chain uses TRBV20-1 and TRBJ1-5; perhaps TRBD1 as D (6 bases). Germline values: CDR1 DFQATT, CDR2 SNEGSKA (reference sequence). CDR3 size: 16 residues. Trimming took 2 bases from V and 2 from J, leaving 16 bases between them. The DNA of the CDR3 is TGCAGTGCTAGAAGGTCAGTTAGGGGGGGCAATCAGCCCCAGCATTTT. As protein: CSARRSVRGGNQPQHF.

The genes are TRBV5-6 and TRBJ1-1; D not certain. V was clipped by 2 bases and J by 1 base, with 6 bases between them. Per the germline V gene, CDR1 is SGHDT and CDR2 is YYEEEE. This CDR3 comprises 13 residues. As DNA, the CDR3 is TGTGCCAGCAGCTTATGGCGGAACACTGAAGCTTTCTTT. Translated: CASSLWRNTEAFF.

There are many counts of this clonotype. The J gene is TRBJ2-5, the V gene TRBV12-3 or TRBV12-4; no reliable D call. The V end lost 4 bases, the J end lost 5 bases, and 14 bases lay between the germline ends. The CDR3 runs to 14 residues. The CDR3 DNA reads as TGTGCCAGCAGTTCCGACATGGGGTCGGAGACCCAGTACTTC. This translates into CASSSDMGSETQYF.

This clonotype was seen repeatedly, ten times or more. The chain employs TRBV6-1 and TRBJ2-7; D perhaps matches TRBD1 (6 bases). Trimming cost V 6 bases and J 3 bases, with 15 bases left between them. CDR1 and CDR2 from the germline V gene are MNHNS and SASEGT. The CDR3 consists of 14 residues. The DNA of the CDR3 is TGTGCCAGCAGACCGACAGGTAGAAACTACGAGCAGTACTTC. Its translation is CASRPTGRNYEQYF.

This clonotype has a handful of counts. The CDR3 nucleotides read TGTGCCAGCAGTTTAAGAGAATACGAGCAGTACTTC. Translated, it gives CASSLREYEQYF. The chain employs TRBV27 and TRBJ2-7; D not resolved. Looked up from germline, CDR1 is MNHEY and CDR2 is SMNVEV (reference sequence). V gave up 2 bases and J gave up 4 bases, with 6 bases separating them. The CDR3 loop spans 12 amino acids.